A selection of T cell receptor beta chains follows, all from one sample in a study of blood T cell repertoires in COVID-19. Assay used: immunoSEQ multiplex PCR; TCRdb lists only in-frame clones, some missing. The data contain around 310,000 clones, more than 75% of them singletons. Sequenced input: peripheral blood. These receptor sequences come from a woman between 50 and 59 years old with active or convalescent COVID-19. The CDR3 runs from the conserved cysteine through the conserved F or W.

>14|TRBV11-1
CASSPRTGYTEAFF
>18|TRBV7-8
CASSRGLAGGLYTYEQYF
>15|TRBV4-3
CASSPSGQGSRELFF
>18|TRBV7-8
CASSLSRDRKITGTEAFF
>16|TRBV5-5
CASSPVVGTGVETQYF
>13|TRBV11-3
CASSSTSFTEAFF
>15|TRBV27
CASSPGTRGGNEQFF
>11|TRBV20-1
CSASEDQPQHF
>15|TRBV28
CASSSSGGAGEKLFF
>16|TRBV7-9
CASSPGEGVGYNEQFF
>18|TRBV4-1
CASSQLPTSGGAGDEQFF
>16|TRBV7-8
CASSPRRFGATDTQYF
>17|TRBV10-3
CAISGASGRSSTDTQYF
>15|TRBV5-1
CASSLPGGATEGYTF
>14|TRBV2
CASSVASGVNEQFF
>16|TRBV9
CASSYRGGDEADTQYF
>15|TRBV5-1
CASSLDPKLDYEQYF
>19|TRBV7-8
CASSPSGLGQAVVVLEAFF
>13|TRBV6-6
CASSYRTAYEQYF
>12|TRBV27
CASSFKQAEQYF
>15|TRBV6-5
CASIRTSGGYNEQFF
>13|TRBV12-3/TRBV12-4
CASSWDRNQPQHF
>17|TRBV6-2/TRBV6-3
CASSYQGSRGVKDTQYF
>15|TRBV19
CASNSRLTVNTEAFF
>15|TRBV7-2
CASSLAVDSLYEQYF
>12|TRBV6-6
CASLTGYNEQFF
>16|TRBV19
CASSISGGAYDSPLHF
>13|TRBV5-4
CASSLPGKETQYF
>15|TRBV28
CASASAGQGDEKLFF
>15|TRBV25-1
CASSEYEGTSSPLHF
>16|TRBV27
CASRAGTSGGYETQYF
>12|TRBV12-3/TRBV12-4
CASSLVAETQYF
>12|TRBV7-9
CASSLGEQPQHF
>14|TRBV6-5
CASSPGSGSYGYTF
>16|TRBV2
CASSGDTSGRTDTQYF
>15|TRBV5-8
CASSLALSSYNEQFF
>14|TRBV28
CAIHRSGVNEKLFF
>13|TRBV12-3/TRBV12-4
CASSLKGAVGYTF
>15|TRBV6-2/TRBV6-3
CASSHGQPNLYGYTF
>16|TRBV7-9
CASSLQGAKGANVLTF
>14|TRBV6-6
CASIGQGETMAQYF
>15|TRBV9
CASSVGLATYNEQFF
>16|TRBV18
CASSPPWPGNTDTQYF
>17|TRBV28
CASSFGTGKGYNSPLHF
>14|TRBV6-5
CASSTREKVTEAFF
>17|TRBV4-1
CASSQPLTGGSYNEQFF
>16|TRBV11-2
CASSFNGDSSYNEQFF
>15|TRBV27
CASSPRQVNNQPQHF
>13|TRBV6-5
CASRGSSTDTQYF
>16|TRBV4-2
CASSQALGTASYEQYF
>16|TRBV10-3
CAISETLAGGLDTQYF
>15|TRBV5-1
CASSTSAGEAETQYF
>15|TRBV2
CASSASGGGGNTIYF
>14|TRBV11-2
CASIGGLNTGELFF
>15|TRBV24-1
CATSGPEQGAGELFF
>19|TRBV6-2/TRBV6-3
CASSYQYGTGDRFSYEQYF
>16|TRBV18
CATSILLAGEYDEQFF
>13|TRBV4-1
CASSHSGNQPQHF
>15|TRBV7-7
CASSLGPADQETQYF